Following are 10 T cell receptor beta chains from one sample sequenced in a study of blood T cell repertoires in COVID-19. Produced via immunoSEQ multiplex PCR; TCRdb's table is partial and in-frame only. The sample yields hundreds of thousands of clones, roughly 89% seen once. What was sequenced was peripheral blood. Receptor source: a woman aged 25 to 39 with COVID-19, enrolled during active disease.

The table lists this clone with a count of one. The gene calls are TRBV6-2 or TRBV6-3 and TRBJ1-2; D possibly corresponds to TRBD1 (6 bases). This CDR3 is 17 amino acids long. V dropped 6 bases and J dropped 0 bases, with 20 bases sitting between them. CDR1 and CDR2 (germline): MNHEY, SVGEGT. The CDR3 nucleotides read TGTGCCAGCAGCTCTCGGACAGTTCCACTAGCTAACTATGGCTACACCTTC. Translating it yields CASSSRTVPLANYGYTF.

The rearrangement joins TRBV7-9 to TRBJ2-3; a weak D match, TRBD2 (5 bases). Germline CDR1 is SEHNR and CDR2 is FQNEAQ (reference sequence). The CDR3 is 15 residues long. Trimming took off 5 bases at V and 6 bases at J, with 18 bases between the two ends. The CDR3 coding sequence is TGTGCCAGCAGCCTAGGACTGTTACTCGTCGATACGCAGTATTTT. Translated: CASSLGLLLVDTQYF.

V gene TRBV5-1 combines with J gene TRBJ2-2; D gene ambiguous. Trimming took off 3 bases at V and 1 base at J, with 10 bases between the two ends. CDR1 is SGHRS and CDR2 is YFSETQ in the germline V gene. CDR3 size: 15 residues. The CDR3 sequence: CASSSSALNTGELFF. CDR3 DNA sequence: TGCGCCAGCAGCTCGAGTGCGCTGAACACCGGGGAGCTGTTTTTT.

The V and J genes are TRBV24-1 and TRBJ1-2, with a weak D call TRBD1 (5 bases). The CDR3 covers 15 residues. Trimming stripped 3 bases from V and 8 bases from J, with 18 bases between. From germline, CDR1 is KGHDR and CDR2 SFDVKD. CDR3 sequence: CATSDDRDLGGGYTF. As DNA, the CDR3 is TGTGCCACCAGTGATGACCGGGACTTAGGAGGCGGCTACACCTTC.

This chain uses TRBV13 with TRBJ1-2; 11 positions match TRBD1. V was clipped by 5 bases and J by 8 bases; unmatched bases: 7. Germline V gene sequence: CDR1 PRHDT, CDR2 FYEKMQ (reference sequence). This CDR3 region has 14 residues. In DNA, the CDR3 is TGTGCCAGCAGCAATTCGGACAGGGGGCGGGGCTACACCTTC. The encoded protein is CASSNSDRGRGYTF.

This clone was recorded once. The rearrangement links TRBV7-2 to TRBJ1-2, with a tentative D call TRBD1 (5 bases). Trimming shortened V by 0 bases and J by 10 bases, and 12 bases separated the two germline ends. The CDR3 is 13 residues long. Per germline, CDR1 SGHTA and CDR2 FQGNSA. The CDR3 bases are TGTGCCAGCAGCTTAGCAGGGGTCAGAGACTACACCTTC. Encoded protein: CASSLAGVRDYTF.

This chain links TRBV5-1 with TRBJ1-5; the D is unclear. The ends were cut back, 4 bases at V and 4 bases at J, with 15 bases in the middle. The length of the CDR3 is 15 residues. Germline V gene data show CDR1 as SGHRS and CDR2 as YFSETQ. The CDR3 sequence: CASSPLADSNQPQHF. Here the CDR3 DNA reads TGCGCCAGCAGCCCCCTGGCGGATTCGAATCAGCCCCAGCATTTT.

Concerning this clone: One end of the junction does not line up with germline, which may come from a read error. This chain links TRBV20-1 with TRBJ1-1; 7 bases align to TRBD1. This CDR3 spans 11 amino acids. Germline-derived CDR1 and CDR2 are DFQATT and SNEGSKA (reference sequence). CDR3 loop: CSARDTAWDRF. CDR3 nucleotide sequence: TGCAGTGCTAGAGACACAGCGTGGGACAGATTT.

V is TRBV7-9 and J is TRBJ2-3; D gene uncertain. The CDR3 totals 17 residues. V lost 5 bases and J 2 bases, leaving 20 bases between the germline ends. The germline CDR1 and CDR2 sequences are SEHNR and FQNEAQ (reference sequence). The CDR3 DNA follows: TGTGCCAGCAGCCCCCTAGGAGTAGCTTCTCACACAGATACGCAGTATTTT. Encoded protein: CASSPLGVASHTDTQYF. The full variable domain, with the rest looked up from reference TRBV7-9 and TRBJ2-3, is DTGVSQNPRHKITKRGQNVTFRCDPISEHNRLYWYRQTLGQGPEFLTYFQNEAQLEKSRLLSDRFSAERPKGSFSTLEIQRTEQGDSAMYLCASSPLGVASHTDTQYFGPGTRLTVL.

V usage is TRBV28 and J usage is TRBJ1-5; D gene unclear. The V end lost 5 bases, the J end lost 2 bases, and 13 bases lay between the germline ends. The CDR3 extends over 15 amino acids. In germline, CDR1 is MDHEN, CDR2 SYDVKM. The CDR3, as DNA: TGTGCCAGCAGTACGAGAGGGTTAGGCAATCAGCCCCAGCATTTT. Its protein product is CASSTRGLGNQPQHF.